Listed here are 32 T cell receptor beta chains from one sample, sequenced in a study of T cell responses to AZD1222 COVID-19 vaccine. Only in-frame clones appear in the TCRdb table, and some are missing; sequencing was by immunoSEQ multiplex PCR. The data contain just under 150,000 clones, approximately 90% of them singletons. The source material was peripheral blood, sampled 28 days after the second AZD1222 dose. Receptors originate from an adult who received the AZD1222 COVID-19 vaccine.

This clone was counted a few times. CDR3 DNA: TGTGCCAGCAGCCCCGGACAGGGCGGCTATGGCTACACCTTC. Its translation is CASSPGQGGYGYTF. The chain joins TRBV5-6 to TRBJ1-2; 8 positions match TRBD1. The length of the CDR3 is 14 residues. The junction had 6 bases not matched to a gene; V was cut back by 4 bases and J by 4 bases. Germline V gives CDR1 SGHDT, CDR2 YYEEEE.

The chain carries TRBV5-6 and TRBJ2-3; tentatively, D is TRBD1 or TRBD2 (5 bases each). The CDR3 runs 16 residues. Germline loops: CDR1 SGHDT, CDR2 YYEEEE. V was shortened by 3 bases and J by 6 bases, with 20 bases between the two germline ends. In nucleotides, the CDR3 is TGTGCCAGCAGCTGGGCCGGGGCCATATACACGGATACGCAGTATTTT. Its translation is CASSWAGAIYTDTQYF.

CDR3 DNA sequence: TGTGCCAGCAGTAATCGGGCGGACAGGCAAGGTGGCTACACCTTC. Protein sequence: CASSNRADRQGGYTF. The V and J genes are TRBV27 and TRBJ1-2, with 7 bases fitting TRBD1. V lost 5 bases and J lost 7; bases outside the gene matches: 13. This CDR3 comprises 15 residues. Per the germline V gene, CDR1 is MNHEY and CDR2 is SMNVEV (reference sequence).

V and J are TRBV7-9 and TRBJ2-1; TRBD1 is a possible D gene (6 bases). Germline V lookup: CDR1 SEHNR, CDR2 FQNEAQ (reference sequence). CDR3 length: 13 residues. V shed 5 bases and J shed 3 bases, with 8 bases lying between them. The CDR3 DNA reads TGTGCCAGCAGCGAGGACAGCTACAATGAGCAGTTCTTC. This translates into CASSEDSYNEQFF.

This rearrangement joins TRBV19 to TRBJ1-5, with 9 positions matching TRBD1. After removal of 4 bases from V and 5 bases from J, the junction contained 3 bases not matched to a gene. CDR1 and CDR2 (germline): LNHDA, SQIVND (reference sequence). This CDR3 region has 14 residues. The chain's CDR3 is CASSTQGAHQPQHF. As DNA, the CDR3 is TGTGCCAGTAGTACACAGGGGGCCCATCAGCCCCAGCATTTT. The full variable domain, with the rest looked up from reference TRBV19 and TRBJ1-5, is DGGITQSPKYLFRKEGQNVTLSCEQNLNHDAMYWYRQDPGQGLRLIYYSQIVNDFQKGDIAEGYSVSREKKESFPLTVTSAQKNPTAFYLCASSTQGAHQPQHFGDGTRLSIL.

CDR3 nucleotides: TGTGCCAGCAGCTTACGTAGGGATAGCACTGAAGCTTTCTTT. The encoded protein is CASSLRRDSTEAFF. The J gene is TRBJ1-1, the V gene TRBV7-9; D remains unclear. CDR3 size: 14 residues. Trimming took off 2 bases at V and 4 bases at J, with 11 bases between the two ends. Germline lookup yields CDR1 SEHNR and CDR2 FQNEAQ (reference sequence). Using reference TRBV7-9 and TRBJ1-1 for the parts outside the CDR3, the full variable domain is DTGVSQNPRHKITKRGQNVTFRCDPISEHNRLYWYRQTLGQGPEFLTYFQNEAQLEKSRLLSDRFSAERPKGSFSTLEIQRTEQGDSAMYLCASSLRRDSTEAFFGQGTRLTVV.

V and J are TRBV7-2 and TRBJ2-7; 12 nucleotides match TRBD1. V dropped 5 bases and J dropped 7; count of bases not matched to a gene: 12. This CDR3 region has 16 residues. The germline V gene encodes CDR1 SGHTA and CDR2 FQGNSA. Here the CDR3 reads CASSLIRGQGAGEQYF. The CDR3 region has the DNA TGTGCCAGCAGCCTAATACGGGGACAGGGGGCGGGAGAGCAGTACTTC.

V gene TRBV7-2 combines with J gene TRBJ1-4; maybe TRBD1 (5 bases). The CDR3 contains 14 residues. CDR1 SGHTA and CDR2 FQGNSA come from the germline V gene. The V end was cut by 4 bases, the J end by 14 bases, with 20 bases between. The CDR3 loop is CASSSGPQSDWLFF. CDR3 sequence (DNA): TGTGCCAGCAGCTCGGGACCTCAATCAGATTGGCTGTTTTTT.

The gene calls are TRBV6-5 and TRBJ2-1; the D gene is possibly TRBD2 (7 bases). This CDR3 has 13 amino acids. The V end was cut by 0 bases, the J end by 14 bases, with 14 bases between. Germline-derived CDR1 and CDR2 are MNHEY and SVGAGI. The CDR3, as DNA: TGTGCCAGCAGTTACTCTCCCAGGGGAGGGGAGTTCTTC. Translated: CASSYSPRGGEFF.

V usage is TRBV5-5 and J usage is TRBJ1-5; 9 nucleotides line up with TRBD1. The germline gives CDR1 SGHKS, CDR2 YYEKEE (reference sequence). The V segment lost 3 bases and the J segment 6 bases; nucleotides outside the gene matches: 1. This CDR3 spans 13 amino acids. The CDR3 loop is CASSWDRVQPQHF. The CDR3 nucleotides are TGTGCCAGCAGCTGGGACAGGGTTCAGCCCCAGCATTTT. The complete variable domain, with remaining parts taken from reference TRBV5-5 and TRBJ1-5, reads DAGVTQSPTHLIKTRGQQVTLRCSPISGHKSVSWYQQVLGQGPQFIFQYYEKEERGRGNFPDRFSARQFPNYSSELNVNALLLGDSALYLCASSWDRVQPQHFGDGTRLSIL.

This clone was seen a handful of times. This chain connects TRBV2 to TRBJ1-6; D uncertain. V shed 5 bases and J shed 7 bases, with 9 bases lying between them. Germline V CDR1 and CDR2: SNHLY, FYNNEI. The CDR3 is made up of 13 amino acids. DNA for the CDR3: TGTGCCAGCAGTCCTCCTTTAAATTCACCCCTCCACTTT. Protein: CASSPPLNSPLHF.

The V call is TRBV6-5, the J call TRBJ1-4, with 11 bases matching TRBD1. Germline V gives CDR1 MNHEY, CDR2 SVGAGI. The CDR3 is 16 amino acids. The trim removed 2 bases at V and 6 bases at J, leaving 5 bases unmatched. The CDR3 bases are TGTGCCAGCAGTTACACCGGACAGGGGGCAGATGAAAAACTGTTTTTT. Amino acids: CASSYTGQGADEKLFF.

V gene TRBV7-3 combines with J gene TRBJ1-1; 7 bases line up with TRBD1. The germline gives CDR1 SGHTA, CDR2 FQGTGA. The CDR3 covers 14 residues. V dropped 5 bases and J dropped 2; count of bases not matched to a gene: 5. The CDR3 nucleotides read TGTGCCAGCAGCCCGGACAGGTCCAACACTGAAGCTTTCTTT. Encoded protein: CASSPDRSNTEAFF.

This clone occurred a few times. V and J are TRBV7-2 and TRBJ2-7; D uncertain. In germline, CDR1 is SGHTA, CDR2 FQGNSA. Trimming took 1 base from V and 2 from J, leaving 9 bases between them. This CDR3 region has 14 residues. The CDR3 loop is CASSLESRAYEQYF. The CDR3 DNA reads TGTGCCAGCAGCTTAGAAAGCCGGGCCTACGAGCAGTACTTC.

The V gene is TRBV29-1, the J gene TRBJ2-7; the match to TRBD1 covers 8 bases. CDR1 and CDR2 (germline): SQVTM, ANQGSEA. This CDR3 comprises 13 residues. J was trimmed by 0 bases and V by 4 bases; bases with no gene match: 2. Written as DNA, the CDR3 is TGCAGCGTTGGGACAGGGAGCTCCTACGAGCAGTACTTC. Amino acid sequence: CSVGTGSSYEQYF.

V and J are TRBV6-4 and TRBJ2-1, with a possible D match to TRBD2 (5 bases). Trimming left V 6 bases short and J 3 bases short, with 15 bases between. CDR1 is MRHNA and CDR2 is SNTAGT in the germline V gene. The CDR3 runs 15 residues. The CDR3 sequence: CASSQDFALYNEQFF. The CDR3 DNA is TGTGCCAGCAGCCAGGACTTCGCCCTCTACAATGAGCAGTTCTTC.

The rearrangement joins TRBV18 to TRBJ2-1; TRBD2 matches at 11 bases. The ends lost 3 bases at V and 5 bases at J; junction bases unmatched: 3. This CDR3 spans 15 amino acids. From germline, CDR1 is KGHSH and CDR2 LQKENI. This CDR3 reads CASSPRLAGNNEQFF. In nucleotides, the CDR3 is TGTGCCAGCTCACCCCGACTAGCGGGGAACAATGAGCAGTTCTTC.

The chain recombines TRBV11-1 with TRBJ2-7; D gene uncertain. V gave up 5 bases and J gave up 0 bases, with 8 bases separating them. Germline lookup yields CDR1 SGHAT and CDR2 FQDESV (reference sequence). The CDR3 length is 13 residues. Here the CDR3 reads CASSPRFSYEQYF. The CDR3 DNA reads TGTGCCAGCAGCCCCCGTTTCTCCTACGAGCAGTACTTC.

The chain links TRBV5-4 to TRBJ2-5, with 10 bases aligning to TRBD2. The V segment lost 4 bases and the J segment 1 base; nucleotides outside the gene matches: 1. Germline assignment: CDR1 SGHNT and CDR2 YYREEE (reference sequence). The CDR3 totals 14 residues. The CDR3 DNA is TGTGCCAGCAGCCTAGCGGGAGTCCAAGAGACCCAGTACTTC. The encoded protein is CASSLAGVQETQYF.

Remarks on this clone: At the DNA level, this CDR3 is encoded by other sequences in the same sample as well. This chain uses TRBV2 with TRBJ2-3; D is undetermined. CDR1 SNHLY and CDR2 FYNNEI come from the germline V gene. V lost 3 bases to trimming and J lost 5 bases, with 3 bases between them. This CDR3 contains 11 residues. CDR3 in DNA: TGTGCCAGCAGTGACCGAGATACGCAGTATTTT. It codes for CASSDRDTQYF.

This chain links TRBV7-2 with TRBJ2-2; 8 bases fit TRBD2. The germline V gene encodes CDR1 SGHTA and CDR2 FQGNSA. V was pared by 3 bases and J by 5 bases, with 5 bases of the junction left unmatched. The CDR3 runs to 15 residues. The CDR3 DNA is TGTGCCAGCAGCTTGCGGGGGGCGCGAACCGGGGAGCTGTTTTTT. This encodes CASSLRGARTGELFF.

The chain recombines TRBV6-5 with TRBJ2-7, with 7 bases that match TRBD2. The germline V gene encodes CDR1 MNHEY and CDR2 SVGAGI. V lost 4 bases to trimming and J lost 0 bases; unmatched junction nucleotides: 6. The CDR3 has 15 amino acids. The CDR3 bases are TGTGCCAGCAGTTTGACTAGCCCGCGCTCCTACGAGCAGTACTTC. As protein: CASSLTSPRSYEQYF.

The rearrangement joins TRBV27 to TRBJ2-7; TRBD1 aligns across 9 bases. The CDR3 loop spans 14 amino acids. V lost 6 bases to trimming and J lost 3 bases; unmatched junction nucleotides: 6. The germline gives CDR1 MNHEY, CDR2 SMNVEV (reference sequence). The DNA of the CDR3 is TGTGCCAGCAGGCCCGGGACAGGGTACTACGAGCAGTACTTC. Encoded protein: CASRPGTGYYEQYF.

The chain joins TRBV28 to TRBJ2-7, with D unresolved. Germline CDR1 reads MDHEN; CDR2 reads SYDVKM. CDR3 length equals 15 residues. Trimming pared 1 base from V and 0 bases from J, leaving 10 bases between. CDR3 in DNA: TGTGCCAGCAGTTTATCCTCCTTTAGCTCCTACGAGCAGTACTTC. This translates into CASSLSSFSSYEQYF.

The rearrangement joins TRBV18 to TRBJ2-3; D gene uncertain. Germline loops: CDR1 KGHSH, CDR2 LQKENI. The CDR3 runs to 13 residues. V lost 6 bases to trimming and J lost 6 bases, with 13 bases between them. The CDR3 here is CASSPEGRDTQYF. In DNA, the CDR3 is TGTGCCAGCTCGCCCGAAGGACGGGATACGCAGTATTTT. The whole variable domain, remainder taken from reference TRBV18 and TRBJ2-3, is NAGVMQNPRHLVRRRGQEARLRCSPMKGHSHVYWYRQLPEEGLKFMVYLQKENIIDESGMPKERFSAEFPKEGPSILRIQQVVRGDSAAYFCASSPEGRDTQYFGPGTRLTVL.

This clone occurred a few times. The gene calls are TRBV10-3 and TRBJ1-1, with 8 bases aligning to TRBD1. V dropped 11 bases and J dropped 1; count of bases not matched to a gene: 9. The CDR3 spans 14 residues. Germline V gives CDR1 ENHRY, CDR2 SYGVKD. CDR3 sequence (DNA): TGTGCCGCTCACCCCGACAGGGGGAACACTGAAGCTTTCTTT. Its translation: CAAHPDRGNTEAFF.

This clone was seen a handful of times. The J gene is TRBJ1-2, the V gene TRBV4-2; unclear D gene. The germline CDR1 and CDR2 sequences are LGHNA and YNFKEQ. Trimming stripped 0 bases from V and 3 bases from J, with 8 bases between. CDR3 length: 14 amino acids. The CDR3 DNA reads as TGTGCCAGCAGCCAAGATCAAAGTGACTATGGCTACACCTTC. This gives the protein CASSQDQSDYGYTF.

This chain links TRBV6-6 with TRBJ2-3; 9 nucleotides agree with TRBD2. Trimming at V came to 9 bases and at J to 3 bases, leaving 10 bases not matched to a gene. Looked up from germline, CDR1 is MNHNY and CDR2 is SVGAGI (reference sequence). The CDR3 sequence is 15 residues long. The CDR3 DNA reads TGTGCCAGTACCGCCGTAGCGGGAGTTACAGATACGCAGTATTTT. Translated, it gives CASTAVAGVTDTQYF.

CDR3 DNA: TGTGCCTGGAGTGTACCTACAGGGCCCACTGAAGCTTTCTTT. Translation gives CAWSVPTGPTEAFF. This rearrangement joins TRBV30 to TRBJ1-1, with D maybe TRBD1 (6 bases). The CDR3 has 14 amino acids. CDR1 and CDR2 from the germline V gene are GTSNPN and SVGIG (reference sequence). V was pared by 0 bases and J by 4 bases, with 12 bases between. The variable domain in full, with the rest retrieved from reference TRBV30 and TRBJ1-1, is SQTIHQWPATLVQPVGSPLSLECTVEGTSNPNLYWYRQAAGRGLQLLFYSVGIGQISSEVPQNLSASRPQDRQFILSSKKLLLSDSGFYLCAWSVPTGPTEAFFGQGTRLTVV.

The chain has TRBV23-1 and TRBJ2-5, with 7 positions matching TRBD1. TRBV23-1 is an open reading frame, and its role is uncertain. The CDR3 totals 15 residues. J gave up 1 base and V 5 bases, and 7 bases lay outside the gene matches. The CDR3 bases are TGCGCCAGCAGTAAACAATGGGACAGCCAAGAGACCCAGTACTTC. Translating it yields CASSKQWDSQETQYF.

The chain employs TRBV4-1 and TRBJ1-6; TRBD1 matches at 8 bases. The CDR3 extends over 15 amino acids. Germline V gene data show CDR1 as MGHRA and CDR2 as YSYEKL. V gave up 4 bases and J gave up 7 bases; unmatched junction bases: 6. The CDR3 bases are TGCGCCAGCAGCCCTCAGACAGGGGACAATTCACCCCTCCACTTT. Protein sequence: CASSPQTGDNSPLHF.

DNA for the CDR3: TGTGCCAGCAGCCGCGCGGCAGGGGGCGTCTTCTTGGGCTACACCTTC. It translates to CASSRAAGGVFLGYTF. The V and J genes are TRBV6-2 or TRBV6-3 and TRBJ1-2; 8 positions match TRBD1. The CDR3 has 16 amino acids. Per the germline V gene, CDR1 is MNHEY and CDR2 is SVGEGT. V shed 6 bases, J shed 8 bases, and the junction held 17 bases outside the gene matches.